This TCR beta chain derives from a study of CD8 T cells in Susac syndrome. V shed 4 bases and J shed 5 bases, with 13 bases lying between them. CDR3 length equals 13 residues. Germline loops: CDR1 SGHRS, CDR2 YFSETQ. RNA was extracted with the RNeasy kit, and a quantity of about 0.45 to 1 ug was reverse transcribed using random hexamers. Each CDR3 protein gets one entry after TCRdb re-called the immunoSEQ multiplex PCR reads with MiXCR. The sample lists 200,000 or so distinct CDR3 sequences, nearly 95% occurring once. TCR beta sequencing was performed on blood CD8+ and CD4+ T cells. The sequenced material came from CD4+ T cells from PBMCs. The clonotype originates from a human donor with multiple sclerosis. This rearrangement joins TRBV5-1 to TRBJ2-7, with D perhaps TRBD1 (6 bases). In DNA form, the CDR3 reads TGCGCCAGCAGCCCGACAGGAATCCACGAGCAGTACTTC. Its protein product is CASSPTGIHEQYF.